A single sample gave rise to the 32 T cell receptor beta chains below, sequenced in a study of tumor and adjacent non-tumor tissue in lung cancer. The library came from three nested PCR rounds adapted from ARM-PCR protocols. TCRdb called the multiplex PCR reads again in MiXCR, with one record for every CDR3 protein. Among 100,000 or so distinct CDR3 sequences, less than 75% were seen once, and the ten largest hold roughly 19%. No cell sorting was done before RNA was extracted from the tissue. More than 3 cm separated this lung sample from the edge of the tumor. Sequencing used distant non-tumor lung tissue. These receptor sequences come from a man aged 30 to 45 with non-small cell lung cancer.

About this clonotype itself: A read error may explain this, as a much larger clone is one base away. The chain uses TRBV12-3 or TRBV12-4 and TRBJ1-5; 7 bases agree with TRBD1. The CDR3 contains 15 residues. The V gene end was trimmed by 3 bases and the J gene end by 6 bases; junction bases not matched to a gene: 8. The DNA of the CDR3 is TGTGCCAGCAGTTTTGGCAGGGGGAAAATTCAGCCCCAGCATTTT. Its protein product is CASSFGRGKIQPQHF.

A remark on this clonotype: An end of the junction does not agree with germline; a read error may underlie this. V and J are TRBV7-9 and TRBJ1-5, with D unclear. The CDR3 has 13 amino acids. The V gene's germline CDR1 is SEHNR and CDR2 FQNEAQ (reference sequence). CDR3 DNA sequence: TGTCCCAGCAGCTTAGACTCTTATCAGCCCCAGCATTTT. As protein: CPSSLDSYQPQHF.

A word on this clonotype: An end of the junction does not agree with germline; a read error may underlie this. The rearrangement joins TRBV6-1 to TRBJ2-1, with a weak D call TRBD1 (5 bases). This CDR3 comprises 14 residues. Germline loops: CDR1 MNHNS, CDR2 SASEGT. CDR3: CANSEASGHNELFF. The DNA of the CDR3 is TGTGCCAACAGTGAAGCATCTGGACACAATGAGCTGTTCTTC.

Comment on this clonotype: One end of the junction is discordant with germline, which a read error may explain. The CDR3 DNA is TGTGCCAACAGCCGACAGGGGAATGAACAGTCCCAGCATTTT. Translating it yields CANSRQGNEQSQHF. The V gene is TRBV7-9, the J gene TRBJ1-5, with TRBD1 matching 8 bases. The CDR3 totals 14 residues. CDR1 and CDR2 from the germline V gene are SEHNR and FQNEAQ (reference sequence). Based on the CDR3 plus reference TRBV7-9 and TRBJ1-5, the full variable domain is DTGVSQNPRHKITKRGQNVTFRCDPISEHNRLYWYRQTLGQGPEFLTYFQNEAQLEKSRLLSDRFSAERPKGSFSTLEIQRTEQGDSAMYLCANSRQGNEQSQHFGDGTRLSIL.

Regarding this clonotype: One end of the junction is discordant with germline, which a read error may explain. The genes are TRBV11-2 and TRBJ2-3; no clear D. The CDR3 loop spans 16 amino acids. Germline V gene sequence: CDR1 SGHAT, CDR2 FQNNGV. CDR3 sequence reads: CVSSFLPISGTHTQYF. The DNA for the CDR3 is TGTGTCAGCAGCTTCCTTCCCATCTCTGGCACACATACGCAGTATTTT.

There are many counts of this clonotype. The chain couples TRBV11-2 to TRBJ2-4; D might be TRBD2 (6 bases). The ends were cut back, 4 bases at V and 1 base at J, with 11 bases in the middle. Germline-derived CDR1 and CDR2 are SGHAT and FQNNGV. The CDR3 runs 15 residues. The CDR3 region has the DNA TGTGCCAGCAGCTCCCTTGGGGGGGCCAAAAACATTCAGTACTTC. This sequence encodes CASSSLGGAKNIQYF.

Concerning this clonotype itself: Mismatch with germline at one junction end may stem from a read error. V gene TRBV12-3 or TRBV12-4 combines with J gene TRBJ2-7; D may be TRBD1 (6 bases). The CDR3 runs 13 residues. CDR3 residues: CAGTMTGNYVQYF. The CDR3 nucleotides are TGTGCCGGCACCATGACAGGCAACTACGTGCAGTACTTC.

With regard to this clonotype: Germline is not matched at one junction end, which may reflect a read error. The rearrangement joins TRBV11-3 to TRBJ2-7; no firm D call. The V gene's germline CDR1 is SGHNT and CDR2 YENEEA. CDR3 length: 13 amino acids. The CDR3 region has the DNA TGTGCCAGCAGCATAGAGGAGATCTACGAGCAGTACTTC. Translated, it gives CASSIEEIYEQYF.

This chain joins TRBV24-1 and TRBJ2-3, with D unresolved. V dropped 5 bases and J dropped 5 bases, with 10 bases sitting between them. CDR1 and CDR2 (germline): KGHDR, SFDVKD. This CDR3 contains 13 residues. CDR3 loop: CATSASTIDTQYF. CDR3 nucleotides: TGTGCCACCAGTGCTTCCACCATAGATACGCAGTATTTT.

The table lists this clonotype with many counts. The rearrangement links TRBV12-3 or TRBV12-4 to TRBJ2-7, with D perhaps assigned TRBD1 or TRBD2 (5 bases each). The V gene lost 7 bases and the J gene lost 2 bases, with 12 bases spanning the gap. The CDR3 spans 13 residues. CDR3 sequence (DNA): TGTGCCAGCATGGTCGAGGGGACCTACGAGCAGTACTTC. Amino acid sequence: CASMVEGTYEQYF.

Regarding this clonotype: A much larger clone differs from this one at a single base, so this may be a read error. The chain uses TRBV6-2 or TRBV6-3 and TRBJ2-1; no definite D call. The CDR3 runs 15 residues. Germline V gene sequence: CDR1 MNHEY, CDR2 SVGEGT. The CDR3 bases are TGTGTCAGCAGTACCTTGGTCTCCTCCTACAATGAGCAGTTCTTC. The encoded protein is CVSSTLVSSYNEQFF.

This clonotype was counted many times. The chain uses TRBV20-1 and TRBJ1-5; maybe TRBD1 (5 bases). The germline V gene has CDR1 DFQATT and CDR2 SNEGSKA (reference sequence). V dropped 4 bases and J dropped 3 bases, with 13 bases sitting between them. This CDR3 region has 14 residues. In DNA form, the CDR3 reads TGCAGTGCTAATGGAGGACATCTCAATCAGCCCCAGCATTTT. Translating gives CSANGGHLNQPQHF.

As regards this clonotype: A much larger clone sits a single nucleotide away, making a read error possible. The chain is built from TRBV6-5 and TRBJ1-4; no clear D. Germline assignment: CDR1 MNHEY and CDR2 SVGAGI. CDR3 length equals 14 residues. This CDR3 reads CASSSYGSNEKLFF. The CDR3 DNA is TGTGCCAGCAGTTCGTACGGATCTAATGAAAAACTATTTTTT.

The rearrangement joins TRBV5-1 to TRBJ2-4, with 9 bases lining up with TRBD2. J gave up 9 bases and V 8 bases, and 9 bases lay outside the gene matches. CDR3 length: 13 amino acids. Germline values: CDR1 SGHRS, CDR2 YFSETQ. The CDR3, as DNA: TGCGCCAGTAGCATGGCGACTAGCGGCATTCAGTACTTC. Its protein is CASSMATSGIQYF. Complete variable domain (other parts from reference TRBV5-1 and TRBJ2-4): KAGVTQTPRYLIKTRGQQVTLSCSPISGHRSVSWYQQTPGQGLQFLFEYFSETQRNKGNFPGRFSGRQFSNSRSEMNVSTLELGDSALYLCASSMATSGIQYFGAGTRLSVL.

Concerning this clonotype: Possible read error: a much larger clone is one base away. This chain links TRBV6-1 with TRBJ2-1; no firm D call. The CDR3 is 15 residues long. V was pared by 8 bases and J by 2 bases, with 16 bases between. Germline CDR1 is MNHNS and CDR2 is SASEGT. CDR3 in amino acids: CASFNEFAAYNEQFF. The CDR3 DNA reads TGTGCCAGCTTTAATGAATTCGCCGCCTACAATGAGCAGTTCTTC.

A remark on this clonotype: The junction and the germline gene differ at one end; a read error may be behind it. The CDR3 loop is CAGSLRFSGANVLTF. The CDR3 bases are TGTGCCGGCAGCTTACGGTTCTCGGGGGCCAACGTCCTGACTTTC. V and J are TRBV11-2 and TRBJ2-6; D gene ambiguous. The CDR3 length is 15 residues. Germline CDR1 reads SGHAT; CDR2 reads FQNNGV.

This clonotype occurred once. A much bigger clone sits one base away, suggesting this may be a read error. The chain is built from TRBV10-3 and TRBJ2-7; 10 bases match TRBD2. Trimming removed 0 bases from V and 10 bases from J; junction bases left unmatched: 9. The length of the CDR3 is 15 residues. In germline, CDR1 is ENHRY, CDR2 SYGVKD. CDR3 coding DNA: TGTGCCATCAGTGAGTCTAGCGGGGGGCCTGGCGATCAGTACTTC. Its protein is CAISESSGGPGDQYF.

The table lists this clonotype with many counts. The CDR3 does not end in the conserved phenylalanine or tryptophan, so this is likely a read error. The rearrangement joins TRBV6-2 or TRBV6-3 to TRBJ2-1; TRBD2 matches at 7 bases. The J segment lost 3 bases and the V segment lost 6 bases, leaving 11 bases of the junction unmatched. The CDR3 runs 16 residues. The V gene's germline CDR1 is MNHEY and CDR2 SVGEGT. In nucleotides, the CDR3 is TGTGCCAGCAGACCCGTTACTGGCGGGGGCTACAATGAGCAGTTCCTC. Protein: CASRPVTGGGYNEQFL.

A note on this clonotype: Since a much larger clone is just one base distant, this may be a read error. In DNA, the CDR3 is TGCAGCGCCCTATGGGCAGACAATGAGCAGTTCTTC. It yields the protein CSALWADNEQFF. The gene calls are TRBV29-1 and TRBJ2-1; no firm D call. This CDR3 is built from 12 residues. The germline V and J ends were trimmed by 7 bases and 5 bases, with 12 bases remaining between them. Germline values: CDR1 SQVTM, CDR2 ANQGSEA.

The rearrangement links TRBV5-6 to TRBJ2-1, with 16 bases matching TRBD2. Germline CDR1 and CDR2: SGHDT and YYEEEE. The CDR3 is made up of 19 amino acids. The CDR3 sequence is CISSSLPGLAGGTYNEQFF. CDR3 in DNA: TGTATCAGCAGCAGCTTACCGGGACTAGCGGGAGGGACCTACAATGAGCAGTTCTTC.

Worth noting for this clonotype: This sequence may be a read error, since a much larger clone differs from it by one base. The rearrangement links TRBV4-2 to TRBJ2-1, with unresolved D. Germline loops: CDR1 LGHNA, CDR2 YNFKEQ. This CDR3 spans 14 amino acids. CDR3 residues: CASGQGQAYNGQFF. CDR3 in DNA: TGTGCCAGCGGCCAAGGTCAAGCCTACAATGGGCAGTTCTTC.

This clonotype has just one count. The V gene is TRBV20-1, the J gene TRBJ1-1; 7 bases are a match to TRBD1. CDR1 DFQATT and CDR2 SNEGSKA come from the germline V gene (reference sequence). The CDR3 extends over 14 amino acids. The V and J ends lost 8 bases and 5 bases, in that order; junction bases with no gene match: 14. The CDR3 region has the DNA TGCAGTATACGTCGACAGGGTAGTAGTACTGAAGCTTTCTTT. Translation: CSIRRQGSSTEAFF.

On this clonotype: With a much larger clone just one base away, this may be a read error. In this CDR3 the conserved last residue, phenylalanine or tryptophan, is missing, so a read error is likely. It is unclear where the CDR3 begins or ends on the DNA, so no DNA is shown, and the CDR3 is as TCRdb lists it. This chain links TRBV6-6 with TRBJ1-1; the D segment call TRBD1 is taken from the table without a DNA check. The V gene's germline CDR1 is MNHNY and CDR2 SVGAGI (reference sequence). A total of 15 residues make up the CDR3, ends included. The CDR3 region is CASSWTGGANTEGFS.

Details on this clonotype: A read error is likely, as this CDR3 ends without the conserved phenylalanine or tryptophan. The DNA is omitted, as the CDR3 cannot be located on it reliably, and the CDR3 follows TCRdb's listing. This chain's CDR3 is CASSQDGHHTNEAIS. The chain carries TRBV4-3 and TRBJ1-1. With termini counted, the CDR3 has 15 amino acids. From germline, CDR1 is LGHNA and CDR2 YSLEER.

For this clonotype: Mismatch with germline at one junction end may stem from a read error. The chain employs TRBV29-1 and TRBJ2-7; no reliable D call. The CDR3 is 14 residues long. CDR1 and CDR2 from the germline V gene are SQVTM and ANQGSEA. Written as DNA, the CDR3 is TGCATCGTGGCTGTTTCGGGTAGCTCCTACGGGCAGTACTTC. It is translated as CIVAVSGSSYGQYF.

This chain connects TRBV12-3 or TRBV12-4 to TRBJ1-4; D gene ambiguous. V was clipped by 2 bases and J by 4 bases, with 5 bases between them. The CDR3 covers 13 residues. The CDR3 is CASSLKINEKLFF. CDR3 bases: TGTGCCAGCAGTTTAAAGATTAATGAAAAACTGTTTTTT.

On this clonotype: Because it lacks the conserved phenylalanine or tryptophan at the end, this CDR3 is likely a read error. V usage is TRBV13 and J usage is TRBJ2-1; weak D call: TRBD2 (5 bases). Germline CDR1 reads PRHDT; CDR2 reads FYEKMQ (reference sequence). The CDR3 loop spans 13 amino acids. DNA for the CDR3: TGTGCCCGCAGCTTGTCCAGCGGTCAGGAGCAGTTCCTC. Residues: CARSLSSGQEQFL.

This clonotype came up a few times. A much larger clone lies one base from this, so it may be a read error. The rearrangement links TRBV20-1 to TRBJ1-1; D is ambiguous. The CDR3 runs to 13 residues. Germline V gene data show CDR1 as DFQATT and CDR2 as SNEGSKA (reference sequence). Trimming removed 7 bases from V and 0 bases from J, with 12 bases in between. The CDR3 coding sequence is TGCAGTGTTATCGACATCATGAACACTGAAGCTTTCTTT. Its protein is CSVIDIMNTEAFF.

The chain joins TRBV30 to TRBJ2-5, with 9 positions matching TRBD1. The CDR3 is made up of 14 amino acids. The V gene end was trimmed by 2 bases and the J gene end by 5 bases; junction bases not matched to a gene: 6. From germline, CDR1 is GTSNPN and CDR2 SVGIG (reference sequence). The CDR3 DNA reads TGTGCCTGGAGTCCCGGGACAGGGCGGGAGACCCAGTACTTC. Translating it yields CAWSPGTGRETQYF.

Concerning this clonotype itself: This clone may be a read error of a much larger clone one base away. J is TRBJ1-4 and V is TRBV11-2, with 7 bases that match TRBD1. V trimming: 4 bases; J trimming: 10 bases; junction bases outside the gene matches: 6. From germline, CDR1 is SGHAT and CDR2 FQNNGV. CDR3 length equals 13 residues. The CDR3 DNA is TGTGCCAGCAGCTCCGACAGGGTGGGAAAACTGTTTTTT. It specifies CASSSDRVGKLFF.

At least ten counts were recorded for this clonotype. The rearrangement uses TRBV12-3 or TRBV12-4 and TRBJ1-6; D gene unclear. This CDR3 comprises 13 residues. V gave up 6 bases and J gave up 10 bases, with 13 bases separating them. CDR3 sequence (DNA): TGTGCCAGCAGGGGCGGCGGTTCGTCACCCCTCCACTTT. This translates into CASRGGGSSPLHF.

Notes on this clonotype: This may be a read error: a much more frequent sequence differs by one nucleotide. The rearrangement links TRBV6-5 to TRBJ2-1; TRBD2 matches at 13 bases. CDR3 size: 18 residues. CDR1 and CDR2 from the germline V gene are MNHEY and SVGAGI. The CDR3 region is CTSSYFAGLAGVYNEQFF. CDR3 sequence (DNA): TGTACCAGCAGTTACTTTGCCGGACTAGCGGGAGTTTACAATGAGCAGTTCTTC.